This entry lists 18 T cell receptor beta chains sequenced from one sample in a study of regulatory and conventional T cells in RAG deficiency. Clones were sequenced by immunoSEQ multiplex PCR, and TCRdb holds only the in-frame ones, with some missing. The top ten hold roughly 7.7% of the sample, which has more than 2,500 clones, 90% to 95% seen once. Genomic DNA came from blood regulatory T cells gated CD4+ CD25-high CD127-low. These data also formed part of another study, on regulatory T cells. In that study: Primers: 52 TRBV forward and 13 TRBJ reverse.

Sequencing was done on a sample of CD4+ Tregs sorted from blood. These receptors were obtained from a human donor in good health.

Only one count was recorded for this clone. The chain couples TRBV14 to TRBJ2-1; no reliable D call. The CDR3 is 12 amino acids. The germline gives CDR1 SGHDN, CDR2 FVKESK. The V and J ends lost 0 bases and 8 bases respectively, with 5 bases between them. The CDR3 coding sequence is TGTGCCAGCAGCCAAGATGGCTATGAGCAGTTCTTC. Protein: CASSQDGYEQFF. Full variable domain (missing parts from reference TRBV14 and TRBJ2-1): EAGVTQFPSHSVIEKGQTVTLRCDPISGHDNLYWYRRVMGKEIKFLLHFVKESKQDESGMPNNRFLAERTGGTYSTLKVQPAELEDSGVYFCASSQDGYEQFFGPGTRLTVL.

This clone was recorded only once. The J gene is TRBJ2-3, the V gene TRBV5-1; 16 nucleotides line up with TRBD2. The germline V gene has CDR1 SGHRS and CDR2 YFSETQ. The CDR3 has 17 amino acids. The V and J ends lost 4 bases and 4 bases, in that order; junction bases with no gene match: 6. The CDR3 nucleotides are TGCGCCAGCAGCGGGGGGACTAGCGGGAGGGAATCAGATACGCAGTATTTT. Residues: CASSGGTSGRESDTQYF.

The gene calls are TRBV6-1 and TRBJ1-2, with D uncertain. Germline CDR1 reads MNHNS; CDR2 reads SASEGT. The CDR3 contains 12 residues. Trimming stripped 3 bases from V and 7 bases from J, with 9 bases between. CDR3 nucleotide sequence: TGTGCCAGCAGTGATAATAGGTCTGGCTACACCTTC. It specifies CASSDNRSGYTF.

The rearrangement uses TRBV28 and TRBJ1-1; a weak D match, TRBD1 (5 bases). The germline gives CDR1 MDHEN, CDR2 SYDVKM. The CDR3 is 14 residues long. The V end lost 0 bases, the J end lost 6 bases, and 11 bases lay between the germline ends. In nucleotides, the CDR3 is TGTGCCAGCAGTTTATGGCAGGGCGTCGCTGAAGCTTTCTTT. It encodes CASSLWQGVAEAFF.

The chain recombines TRBV5-1 with TRBJ2-7, with D possibly TRBD1 on 6 matching bases. Germline CDR1 is SGHRS and CDR2 is YFSETQ. The V gene lost 1 base and the J gene lost 3 bases, with 11 bases spanning the gap. The CDR3 runs to 14 residues. The CDR3 bases are TGCGCCAGCAGCTTGTCCAGGGGAAACTACGAGCAGTACTTC. Translation gives CASSLSRGNYEQYF.

The CDR3 protein is CASSRTGRSYTF. The CDR3 bases are TGTGCCAGCAGCAGGACAGGGAGAAGCTACACCTTC. The chain carries TRBV5-6 and TRBJ1-2; 8 bases are shared with TRBD1. V was clipped by 4 bases and J by 9 bases; unmatched bases: 5. The CDR3 contains 12 residues. Germline V gene lookup returns CDR1 SGHDT and CDR2 YYEEEE.

This rearrangement joins TRBV2 to TRBJ2-1, with no clear D. The germline V gene has CDR1 SNHLY and CDR2 FYNNEI. The CDR3 sequence is 14 residues long. Trimming removed 3 bases from V and 7 bases from J, with 13 bases in between. The CDR3 region has the DNA TGTGCCAGCAGTGACCCCCGGCTACCGAATGAGCAGTTCTTC. It yields the protein CASSDPRLPNEQFF.

The chain has TRBV18 and TRBJ2-7; 7 bases align to TRBD1. CDR1 KGHSH and CDR2 LQKENI come from the germline V gene. With V trimmed by 3 bases and J by 6 bases, 8 bases remained unmatched. The CDR3 totals 14 residues. The CDR3 sequence is CASSPSTGTAEQYF. The CDR3 coding sequence is TGTGCCAGCTCACCTTCAACCGGGACAGCCGAGCAGTACTTC.

The chain combines TRBV11-2 with TRBJ1-2; D not resolved. V dropped 5 bases and J dropped 2 bases, with 9 bases sitting between them. The CDR3 has 13 residues. Germline V gene data show CDR1 as SGHAT and CDR2 as FQNNGV. CDR3 loop: CASSQDGNYGYTF. The DNA of the CDR3 is TGTGCCAGCAGCCAGGACGGAAACTATGGCTACACCTTC.

The chain uses TRBV30 and TRBJ1-5, with 7 bases that match TRBD1. Unmatched junction bases numbered 7, after V lost 2 bases and J lost 0 bases. This CDR3 region has 16 residues. In germline, CDR1 is GTSNPN, CDR2 SVGIG (reference sequence). Here the CDR3 reads CAWSPPTGHSNQPQHF. The CDR3, as DNA: TGTGCCTGGAGTCCCCCGACAGGGCATAGCAATCAGCCCCAGCATTTT. The whole variable domain, remainder taken from reference TRBV30 and TRBJ1-5, is SQTIHQWPATLVQPVGSPLSLECTVEGTSNPNLYWYRQAAGRGLQLLFYSVGIGQISSEVPQNLSASRPQDRQFILSSKKLLLSDSGFYLCAWSPPTGHSNQPQHFGDGTRLSIL.

The chain couples TRBV19 to TRBJ2-3; D is unresolved. The CDR3 contains 13 residues. The V end was cut by 2 bases, the J end by 4 bases, with 7 bases between. From germline, CDR1 is LNHDA and CDR2 SQIVND (reference sequence). CDR3 sequence (DNA): TGTGCCAGTAGTATAACCAGCCCAGATACGCAGTATTTT. Amino acid sequence: CASSITSPDTQYF.

The V gene is TRBV5-5, the J gene TRBJ1-1, with 7 bases matching TRBD1. The CDR3 totals 14 residues. Germline V gives CDR1 SGHKS, CDR2 YYEKEE (reference sequence). V dropped 5 bases and J dropped 3; count of bases not matched to a gene: 7. The CDR3 region is CASRDYRGDTEAFF. DNA of the CDR3: TGTGCCAGCAGAGATTACAGGGGAGACACTGAAGCTTTCTTT.

The chain couples TRBV11-2 to TRBJ2-7, with 14 bases identical to TRBD2. Germline V gene lookup returns CDR1 SGHAT and CDR2 FQNNGV. J lost 4 bases, V lost 2 bases, and 10 bases had no gene match. This CDR3 region has 18 residues. The CDR3 protein is CASSLMLEGLAGVYEQYF. The CDR3 DNA reads TGTGCCAGCAGCTTAATGCTCGAGGGACTAGCGGGAGTATACGAGCAGTACTTC.

This sequence joins TRBV6-6 and TRBJ1-5, with unresolved D. Germline assignment: CDR1 MNHNY and CDR2 SVGAGI (reference sequence). The V gene lost 2 bases and the J gene lost 7 bases, with 15 bases spanning the gap. There are 15 residues in the CDR3. In DNA, the CDR3 is TGTGCCAGCAGTTACACTGCGGGGAACGAACAGCCCCAGCATTTT. Protein sequence: CASSYTAGNEQPQHF.

The chain links TRBV7-3 to TRBJ2-1, with TRBD2 matching 7 bases. With 5 bases clipped from V and 7 bases from J, the junction kept 23 bases outside the gene matches. This CDR3 contains 19 residues. Germline values: CDR1 SGHTA, CDR2 FQGTGA. CDR3 loop: CASSPRTSTFPPALNEQFF. As DNA, the CDR3 is TGTGCCAGCAGCCCCCGGACTAGTACCTTCCCCCCGGCGTTAAATGAGCAGTTCTTC.

The genes are TRBV19 and TRBJ1-5, with D tentatively TRBD1 (6 bases). Germline V gives CDR1 LNHDA, CDR2 SQIVND (reference sequence). Trimming shortened V by 3 bases and J by 6 bases, and 18 bases separated the two germline ends. The CDR3 has 16 amino acids. CDR3 coding DNA: TGTGCCAGTAGTATCTTTCCAGGGGCGGAAGCTCAGCCCCAGCATTTT. It specifies CASSIFPGAEAQPQHF. Full variable domain (missing parts from reference TRBV19 and TRBJ1-5): DGGITQSPKYLFRKEGQNVTLSCEQNLNHDAMYWYRQDPGQGLRLIYYSQIVNDFQKGDIAEGYSVSREKKESFPLTVTSAQKNPTAFYLCASSIFPGAEAQPQHFGDGTRLSIL.

The chain recombines TRBV19 with TRBJ1-1; D gene uncertain. V lost 2 bases to trimming and J lost 1 base, with 8 bases between them. The germline CDR1 and CDR2 sequences are LNHDA and SQIVND (reference sequence). The CDR3 extends over 14 amino acids. CDR3 protein: CASSIQAGNTEAFF. CDR3 coding DNA: TGTGCCAGTAGTATACAGGCCGGGAACACTGAAGCTTTCTTT.

V is TRBV5-1 and J is TRBJ2-5; no clear D. Deletions cut 4 bases from V and 2 bases from J, with 6 bases between. The CDR3 covers 12 residues. Germline loops: CDR1 SGHRS, CDR2 YFSETQ. Written as DNA, the CDR3 is TGCGCCAGCAGCAACTGGCAAGAGACCCAGTACTTC. As protein: CASSNWQETQYF.